The clone carrying this TCR beta chain was observed many times. This sample was taken from a study of Graves' ophthalmopathy and Graves' hyperthyroidism. The CDR3 loop spans 13 amino acids. V shed 4 bases and J shed 5 bases, with 12 bases lying between them. Germline values: CDR1 SGHVS, CDR2 FNYEAQ. CAS ≥3, NOSPECS ≥4, moderate-to-severe activity and duration under 3 months marked donors with ophthalmopathy. Patients were left out if they had other autoimmune diseases, uncontrolled infections, pregnancy or lactation. CDR3 regions of TCR beta were amplified from RNA transcripts. The first-round RT-PCR employed HTBI primers together with the Qiagen OneStep RT-PCR kit. A multiplex PCR was then performed as the second round. MiXCR, run by TCRdb on the multiplex PCR reads, gives a single entry per CDR3 protein. The table records around 470,000 distinct CDR3 sequences, approximately 15% of them present only once.

The origin of this receptor is a woman in her twenties or thirties with Graves' ophthalmopathy. The J gene is TRBJ2-7, the V gene TRBV7-6, with D maybe TRBD1 (6 bases). The sequencing sample was made of blood. CDR3 loop: CASSSSRGHEQYF. The CDR3 DNA follows: TGTGCCAGCAGCTCCTCCAGGGGCCACGAGCAGTACTTC.